Listed below are T cell receptor beta chains from one sample, sequenced in a study of blood T cell repertoires in COVID-19. Measured with immunoSEQ multiplex PCR; TCRdb has only the in-frame clones, and not every one. The sample shows about 460,000 clones, 70% to 90% of them seen only once. Material for sequencing was PBMCs or T cells enriched from blood (not recorded which). The receptors were sampled from an older woman who had recovered from COVID-19. Both conserved end residues are part of each CDR3. A D gene is named only where the DNA matches it firmly. Rows may omit the clone size; those that give it use once, few, many or a size class.

clone_size: -; j_call: TRBJ1-2; v_call: TRBV19; d_call: -; cdr3_nt: TGTGCCAGTAGTCCAGTGCAGGGCTATGGCTACACCTTC; cdr3_aa: CASSPVQGYGYTF
clone_size: -; j_call: TRBJ1-2; v_call: TRBV6-1; d_call: -; cdr3_nt: TGTGCCAGCCGAGAAGGCGGGGCCCAAGGCAACTATGGCTACACCTTC; cdr3_aa: CASREGGAQGNYGYTF
clone_size: -; j_call: TRBJ1-2; v_call: TRBV3-1/TRBV3-2; d_call: -; cdr3_nt: TGTGCCAGCAGCCCGGGACGGGGGGGCTACACCTTC; cdr3_aa: CASSPGRGGYTF
clone_size: -; j_call: TRBJ2-3; v_call: TRBV9; d_call: TRBD1; cdr3_nt: TGTGCCAGCAGCCCTGGGGACAGGATCACAGATACGCAGTATTTT; cdr3_aa: CASSPGDRITDTQYF
clone_size: -; j_call: TRBJ2-2; v_call: TRBV7-2; d_call: TRBD2; cdr3_nt: TGTGCCAGCAGCTTAGCCCCCTCTAGCGGGGGGAACACCGGGGAGCTGTTTTTT; cdr3_aa: CASSLAPSSGGNTGELFF
clone_size: -; j_call: TRBJ1-5; v_call: TRBV18; d_call: TRBD1; cdr3_nt: TGTGCCAGCTCAGCCGACAGGGAGGATCAGCCCCAGCATTTT; cdr3_aa: CASSADREDQPQHF
clone_size: -; j_call: TRBJ2-5; v_call: TRBV3-1/TRBV3-2; d_call: -; cdr3_nt: TGTGCCAGCAGCCAAGAGACGGTCCCGCGGGAGACCCAGTACTTC; cdr3_aa: CASSQETVPRETQYF
clone_size: -; j_call: TRBJ1-5; v_call: TRBV19; d_call: TRBD1; cdr3_nt: TGTGCCAGTACCAACACCCGGACAGGGAGCAATCAGCCCCAGCATTTT; cdr3_aa: CASTNTRTGSNQPQHF
clone_size: -; j_call: TRBJ2-3; v_call: TRBV18; d_call: TRBD2; cdr3_nt: TGTGCCAGCTCAGCTAGCGGGGGCCCGGCGGATACGCAGTATTTT; cdr3_aa: CASSASGGPADTQYF
clone_size: -; j_call: TRBJ2-5; v_call: TRBV7-8; d_call: -; cdr3_nt: TGTGCCAGCAGCTCCGCCCGGGACTCATACGACCAAGAGACCCAGTACTTC; cdr3_aa: CASSSARDSYDQETQYF
clone_size: -; j_call: TRBJ2-7; v_call: TRBV25-1; d_call: -; cdr3_nt: TGTGCCAGCTCGGGTGGTGGGGAGATCTACGAGCAGTACTTC; cdr3_aa: CASSGGGEIYEQYF
clone_size: -; j_call: TRBJ1-5; v_call: TRBV6-6; d_call: -; cdr3_nt: TGTGCCAGCAGTTCATTCGACTACAATCAGCCCCAGCATTTT; cdr3_aa: CASSSFDYNQPQHF
clone_size: -; j_call: TRBJ2-7; v_call: TRBV6-5; d_call: -; cdr3_nt: TGTGCCAGCAAAGACACCACCTACGAGCAGTACTTC; cdr3_aa: CASKDTTYEQYF
clone_size: few; j_call: TRBJ1-1; v_call: TRBV5-4; d_call: TRBD1; cdr3_nt: TGTGCCAGCAGCCCCCTACAGGGGGCTAATACTGAAGCTTTCTTT; cdr3_aa: CASSPLQGANTEAFF
clone_size: -; j_call: TRBJ1-2; v_call: TRBV28; d_call: -; cdr3_nt: TGTGCCAGCAGCCAGCGCGGGGCTTCGGACTATGGCTACACCTTC; cdr3_aa: CASSQRGASDYGYTF
clone_size: -; j_call: TRBJ2-7; v_call: TRBV7-9; d_call: -; cdr3_nt: TGTGCCAGCAGCCCCTCAGGGTTCCACGAGCAGTACTTC; cdr3_aa: CASSPSGFHEQYF
clone_size: -; j_call: TRBJ1-3; v_call: TRBV7-9; d_call: -; cdr3_nt: TGTGCCAGCAGCCCATTCGGACAGACTGGAAACACCATATATTTT; cdr3_aa: CASSPFGQTGNTIYF
clone_size: -; j_call: TRBJ1-2; v_call: TRBV6-1; d_call: -; cdr3_nt: TGTGCCAGCAGTGACCCGCAGGGGTACGGCTACACCTTC; cdr3_aa: CASSDPQGYGYTF
clone_size: -; j_call: TRBJ1-5; v_call: TRBV19; d_call: TRBD1; cdr3_nt: TGTGCCAGTAGCCCTCGGGACAGGGATCAGGGTCAGCCCCAGCATTTT; cdr3_aa: CASSPRDRDQGQPQHF
clone_size: -; j_call: TRBJ1-1; v_call: TRBV27; d_call: TRBD1; cdr3_nt: TGTGCCAGCAGTCCTCGGACAGGGAACACTGAAGCTTTCTTT; cdr3_aa: CASSPRTGNTEAFF
clone_size: -; j_call: TRBJ1-5; v_call: TRBV5-6; d_call: -; cdr3_nt: TGTGCCAGCAGCTTGGCCGGGGTTCAGCCCCAGCATTTT; cdr3_aa: CASSLAGVQPQHF
clone_size: -; j_call: TRBJ2-1; v_call: TRBV13; d_call: TRBD1; cdr3_nt: TGTGCCAGCAGCCCGGACAGGGACTATGAGCAGTTCTTC; cdr3_aa: CASSPDRDYEQFF
clone_size: -; j_call: TRBJ2-1; v_call: TRBV5-4; d_call: -; cdr3_nt: TGTGCCAGCAGCCCCGAACGGCGGAATGAGCAGTTCTTC; cdr3_aa: CASSPERRNEQFF
clone_size: -; j_call: TRBJ2-3; v_call: TRBV5-1; d_call: -; cdr3_nt: TGCGCCAGCAGCCATAGGGGCCCCGACACAGATACGCAGTATTTT; cdr3_aa: CASSHRGPDTDTQYF
clone_size: -; j_call: TRBJ2-2; v_call: TRBV2; d_call: TRBD1; cdr3_nt: TGTGCCAGCAGTGAGAGGGGGCGGCAGGCCGGGGAGCTGTTTTTT; cdr3_aa: CASSERGRQAGELFF
clone_size: -; j_call: TRBJ1-2; v_call: TRBV2; d_call: -; cdr3_nt: TGTGCCAGCAGGCCCGTGGGGGGAGAACTAAGAGGCTACACCTTC; cdr3_aa: CASRPVGGELRGYTF
clone_size: few; j_call: TRBJ2-1; v_call: TRBV12-3/TRBV12-4; d_call: -; cdr3_nt: TGTGCCAGCAGTTTATTCCAGGGTTCTGAGCAGTTCTTC; cdr3_aa: CASSLFQGSEQFF
clone_size: -; j_call: TRBJ1-1; v_call: TRBV9; d_call: TRBD1; cdr3_nt: TGTGCCAGCAGCGAACGACAGGGGACTGAAGCTTTCTTT; cdr3_aa: CASSERQGTEAFF
clone_size: -; j_call: TRBJ2-4; v_call: TRBV7-2; d_call: -; cdr3_nt: TGTGCCAGCAGTAGTACAGGTGCCAAAAACATTCAGTACTTC; cdr3_aa: CASSSTGAKNIQYF
clone_size: -; j_call: TRBJ2-5; v_call: TRBV7-2; d_call: TRBD2; cdr3_nt: TGTGCCAGCAGCCTGACTAGCGGGGGCCAAGAGACCCAGTACTTC; cdr3_aa: CASSLTSGGQETQYF
clone_size: -; j_call: TRBJ2-2; v_call: TRBV7-7; d_call: -; cdr3_nt: TGTGCTAGCAGCCCCCGGACTACCTCCACCGGGGAGCTGTTTTTT; cdr3_aa: CASSPRTTSTGELFF
clone_size: -; j_call: TRBJ2-5; v_call: TRBV7-8; d_call: TRBD1; cdr3_nt: TGTGCCAGCAGCCCAACCAGACAGGGGCCCCAAGAGACCCAGTACTTC; cdr3_aa: CASSPTRQGPQETQYF
clone_size: -; j_call: TRBJ2-7; v_call: TRBV18; d_call: TRBD1; cdr3_nt: TGTGCCAGCTCACTTACCAGGGGGCTAAACGAGCAGTACTTC; cdr3_aa: CASSLTRGLNEQYF
clone_size: -; j_call: TRBJ2-7; v_call: TRBV5-1; d_call: TRBD2; cdr3_nt: TGCGCCAGCAGCTTGGAACTACTAGCGAGTCGCGAGCAGTACTTC; cdr3_aa: CASSLELLASREQYF
clone_size: -; j_call: TRBJ1-5; v_call: TRBV10-1; d_call: TRBD1; cdr3_nt: TGCGCCAGCAGCCGGGACAGGGGAAGGGTTAGCTGCAATCAGCCCCAGCATTTT; cdr3_aa: CASSRDRGRVSCNQPQHF
clone_size: -; j_call: TRBJ1-1; v_call: TRBV11-2; d_call: -; cdr3_nt: TGTGCCAGCAGCTTAGCTCTAGCCATAAGGACTGAAGCTTTCTTT; cdr3_aa: CASSLALAIRTEAFF
clone_size: -; j_call: TRBJ2-5; v_call: TRBV2; d_call: TRBD1; cdr3_nt: TGTGCCAGTACGGACAACTCACAGGGGGCCCAGTACTTC; cdr3_aa: CASTDNSQGAQYF
clone_size: -; j_call: TRBJ2-3; v_call: TRBV5-4; d_call: TRBD1; cdr3_nt: TGTGCCAGCACCGATAGACAGGGAGCAGATACGCAGTATTTT; cdr3_aa: CASTDRQGADTQYF
clone_size: -; j_call: TRBJ1-5; v_call: TRBV27; d_call: -; cdr3_nt: TGTGCCAGCAGTCGGGATAGGAGTCAGCCCCAGCATTTT; cdr3_aa: CASSRDRSQPQHF
clone_size: -; j_call: TRBJ2-5; v_call: TRBV5-6; d_call: -; cdr3_nt: TGTGCCAGCAGCTCCGACCCAGGGGTCCAAGAGACCCAGTACTTC; cdr3_aa: CASSSDPGVQETQYF
clone_size: -; j_call: TRBJ1-5; v_call: TRBV2; d_call: -; cdr3_nt: TGTGCCAGCAGTGGTCAGGAAGATCAGCCCCAGCATTTT; cdr3_aa: CASSGQEDQPQHF